These 17 T cell receptor beta chains originate from one sample sequenced in a study of cytomegalovirus exposure and HLA in healthy donors. Repertoires were generated with immunoSEQ multiplex PCR, while TCRdb's copy carries only in-frame clones and drops some. The sample includes 130,000 to 150,000 clones, around nine tenths of them seen just once. Material: PBMCs. All receptors derive from a woman aged 18-29 years in good health and CMV-seropositive.

The chain combines TRBV23-1 with TRBJ1-1; 11 nucleotides agree with TRBD1. TRBV23-1 has ORF status, its function being uncertain. This CDR3 comprises 19 residues. V lost 7 bases, J lost 4 bases, and 20 bases stayed unmatched. This chain's CDR3 is CASNLPWWIRTGGRTEAFF. For the CDR3, the DNA is TGCGCCAGCAACCTTCCCTGGTGGATCCGGACAGGGGGCCGCACTGAAGCTTTCTTT.

The chain recombines TRBV2 with TRBJ2-1; weak D call: TRBD2 (5 bases). The germline V gene encodes CDR1 SNHLY and CDR2 FYNNEI. V lost 4 bases and J lost 0, with 13 bases in between. The CDR3 consists of 16 residues. This CDR3 reads CASSVSGSRSYNEQFF. Written as DNA, the CDR3 is TGTGCCAGCAGTGTTTCGGGGTCCCGCTCCTACAATGAGCAGTTCTTC.

The chain links TRBV18 to TRBJ2-7, with D hard to call. Deletions cut 4 bases from V and 5 bases from J, with 12 bases between. The CDR3 spans 13 residues. Germline V CDR1 and CDR2: KGHSH, LQKENI. The CDR3 loop reads CASSRAVKDEQYF. In DNA form, the CDR3 reads TGTGCCAGCTCACGCGCGGTGAAGGACGAGCAGTACTTC.

The chain employs TRBV6-5 and TRBJ2-1; tentative D call: TRBD1 (6 bases). This CDR3 contains 13 residues. The ends were cut back, 8 bases at V and 8 bases at J, with 16 bases in the middle. CDR1 and CDR2 from the germline V gene are MNHEY and SVGAGI. CDR3 region: CASGDSGQHEQFF. As DNA, the CDR3 is TGTGCCAGCGGTGACAGTGGACAGCATGAGCAGTTCTTC.

The chain joins TRBV29-1 to TRBJ2-7, with D possibly being TRBD2 (6 bases). CDR1 is SQVTM, CDR2 ANQGSEA, per germline. The ends were cut back, 4 bases at V and 0 bases at J, with 7 bases in the middle. CDR3 length equals 12 residues. The CDR3 is CSVGDSSYEQYF. In nucleotides, the CDR3 is TGCAGCGTTGGGGACTCCTCCTACGAGCAGTACTTC.

The chain has TRBV4-2 and TRBJ2-4, with D unresolved. With 1 base removed from V and 9 bases from J, the gap between germline ends came to 16 bases. The CDR3 runs 15 residues. Germline lookup yields CDR1 LGHNA and CDR2 YNFKEQ. Written as DNA, the CDR3 is TGTGCCAGCAGCCAAGGAAGTATAGATCGAGGCATTCAGTACTTC. Translation gives CASSQGSIDRGIQYF.

The chain is built from TRBV10-3 and TRBJ2-6, with 8 bases that match TRBD1. The CDR3 has 18 residues. Germline V gives CDR1 ENHRY, CDR2 SYGVKD. Trimming removed 3 bases from V and 1 base from J; junction bases left unmatched: 8. The CDR3 coding sequence is TGTGCCATCAGTGACGCGGACAGGGTCCGATCTGGGGCCAACGTCCTGACTTTC. Translated, it gives CAISDADRVRSGANVLTF.

This sequence joins TRBV18 and TRBJ2-5, with 8 nucleotides matching TRBD1. Per germline, CDR1 KGHSH and CDR2 LQKENI. CDR3 length: 14 amino acids. V dropped 6 bases and J dropped 4; count of bases not matched to a gene: 7. CDR3 nucleotide sequence: TGTGCCAGCTCGGGATGGACAGGGCGAGAGACCCAGTACTTC. Its translation: CASSGWTGRETQYF.

The V and J genes are TRBV29-1 and TRBJ1-1, with D tentatively TRBD1 (5 bases). Germline V lookup: CDR1 SQVTM, CDR2 ANQGSEA. CDR3 size: 13 residues. The germline V and J ends were trimmed by 4 bases and 1 base, with 10 bases remaining between them. CDR3 sequence: CSVAQGGNTEAFF. The CDR3 nucleotides read TGCAGCGTTGCCCAGGGCGGGAACACTGAAGCTTTCTTT.

This clone occurred a few times. The V gene is TRBV7-2, the J gene TRBJ1-6; possibly TRBD1 for D (5 bases). The V gene's germline CDR1 is SGHTA and CDR2 FQGNSA. V was pared by 0 bases and J by 6 bases, with 9 bases between. The length of the CDR3 is 15 residues. This CDR3 is CASSLAGRGNSPLHF. The CDR3 DNA sequence: TGTGCCAGCAGCTTAGCAGGGAGGGGTAATTCACCCCTCCACTTT.

The genes are TRBV5-1 and TRBJ2-7; maybe TRBD1 (5 bases). Trimming removed 4 bases at V and 2 bases at J, with 13 bases between. Germline assignment: CDR1 SGHRS and CDR2 YFSETQ. This CDR3 comprises 14 residues. This CDR3 reads CASSRTTDPYEQYF. The CDR3 DNA reads TGCGCCAGCAGCCGTACGACAGACCCCTACGAGCAGTACTTC.

The chain is built from TRBV6-1 and TRBJ2-7, with 10 bases aligning to TRBD1. The CDR3 extends over 15 amino acids. The V gene's germline CDR1 is MNHNS and CDR2 SASEGT. J was trimmed by 1 base and V by 6 bases; bases with no gene match: 6. The CDR3 DNA is TGTGCCAGCAGGAGGGACAGGGGCTTATCCTACGAGCAGTACTTC. As protein: CASRRDRGLSYEQYF.

This clone has more than one count but fewer than ten. V is TRBV6-1 and J is TRBJ1-1; maybe TRBD1 (5 bases). Germline loops: CDR1 MNHNS, CDR2 SASEGT. The length of the CDR3 is 13 residues. The V gene lost 3 bases and the J gene lost 4 bases, with 9 bases spanning the gap. The CDR3 here is CASSDGGTTEAFF. CDR3 nucleotides: TGTGCCAGCAGTGACGGGGGAACCACTGAAGCTTTCTTT.

The sample holds one count of this clone. The J gene is TRBJ2-2, the V gene TRBV18; weak D call: TRBD2 (5 bases). The CDR3 runs to 14 residues. Germline assignment: CDR1 KGHSH and CDR2 LQKENI. The V gene lost 2 bases and the J gene lost 7 bases, with 11 bases spanning the gap. CDR3 loop: CASSPWVRDGELFF. CDR3 coding DNA: TGTGCCAGCTCACCATGGGTTCGGGACGGGGAGCTGTTTTTT.

This chain links TRBV27 with TRBJ1-5, with a possible D match to TRBD1 (6 bases). The germline V gene encodes CDR1 MNHEY and CDR2 SMNVEV (reference sequence). The CDR3 contains 14 residues. V was cut by 5 bases and J by 2 bases, with 10 bases left in between. The CDR3 DNA sequence: TGTGCCAGCAGTCTAAACAGGGGCAATCAGCCCCAGCATTTT. Translating gives CASSLNRGNQPQHF.

The chain uses TRBV9 and TRBJ1-1; TRBD1 agrees at 7 bases. This CDR3 has 14 amino acids. CDR1 is SGDLS, CDR2 YYNGEE, per germline. J gave up 1 base and V 4 bases, and 4 bases lay outside the gene matches. The CDR3 here is CASSKTGANTEAFF. The DNA for the CDR3 is TGTGCCAGCAGCAAAACAGGGGCGAACACTGAAGCTTTCTTT.

The V and J genes are TRBV5-6 and TRBJ2-1, with D tentatively TRBD2 (5 bases). The germline V gene has CDR1 SGHDT and CDR2 YYEEEE. The CDR3 totals 15 residues. V lost 2 bases and J 4 bases, leaving 13 bases between the germline ends. Written as DNA, the CDR3 is TGTGCCAGCAGCTTAACGTTAGGACTGTACAATGAGCAGTTCTTC. Translated, it gives CASSLTLGLYNEQFF.